By frequency in the sample, the clone carrying this T cell receptor (beta chain) is medium-sized (0.01 to 0.1%). Its antigen remains unidentified. Study-wide results and limits: Around an eighth of tumor Treg sequences matched naive CD4+ cells.

Trimming removed 3 bases at V and 6 bases at J, with 5 bases between. The CDR3 covers 11 residues. Amplification of TRBV12-4/TRBJ1-2 clonotypes used adaptor-ligated barcode primers. TCRdb itself ran the multiplex PCR reads through MiXCR, one entry per CDR3 protein. The data show about 920 distinct CDR3 sequences, around 12% seen once. The sorted Tregs were CD4+CD25+CD127-/low cells. The receptor's source is a female donor with breast cancer. This sequence joins TRBV12-3 or TRBV12-4 and TRBJ1-2, with unresolved D. The sample comprised Tregs sorted from blood. The CDR3 nucleotides read TGTGCCAGCAGTTTGGTCGATGGCTACACCTTC. This gives the protein CASSLVDGYTF.